This TCR beta chain stems from a study of memory CD8 T cells in hepatitis C reinfection. For the study at large: Samples at peak reinfection came 3 to 8 weeks post-detection.

The CDR3 consists of 12 residues. Trimming left V 5 bases short and J 2 bases short, with 7 bases between. Germline V lookup: CDR1 SQVTM, CDR2 ANQGSEA. The time point denotes: peak reinfection, 3 to 8 weeks after reinfection detection. No in vitro expansion preceded TCR sequencing of the sorted cells. TCRdb keeps only in-frame clones here, not all; method: immunoSEQ multiplex PCR. The table lists around 45,000 clones, more than 75% of them singletons. The material sequenced was naive CD8+ T cells sorted from blood. The V gene is TRBV29-1, the J gene TRBJ2-1; the D is unclear. The clonotype was recovered from a young man with hepatitis C virus infection. For the CDR3, the DNA is TGCAGCGTTCACAGAGCCTACAATGAGCAGTTCTTC. Its translation is CSVHRAYNEQFF.